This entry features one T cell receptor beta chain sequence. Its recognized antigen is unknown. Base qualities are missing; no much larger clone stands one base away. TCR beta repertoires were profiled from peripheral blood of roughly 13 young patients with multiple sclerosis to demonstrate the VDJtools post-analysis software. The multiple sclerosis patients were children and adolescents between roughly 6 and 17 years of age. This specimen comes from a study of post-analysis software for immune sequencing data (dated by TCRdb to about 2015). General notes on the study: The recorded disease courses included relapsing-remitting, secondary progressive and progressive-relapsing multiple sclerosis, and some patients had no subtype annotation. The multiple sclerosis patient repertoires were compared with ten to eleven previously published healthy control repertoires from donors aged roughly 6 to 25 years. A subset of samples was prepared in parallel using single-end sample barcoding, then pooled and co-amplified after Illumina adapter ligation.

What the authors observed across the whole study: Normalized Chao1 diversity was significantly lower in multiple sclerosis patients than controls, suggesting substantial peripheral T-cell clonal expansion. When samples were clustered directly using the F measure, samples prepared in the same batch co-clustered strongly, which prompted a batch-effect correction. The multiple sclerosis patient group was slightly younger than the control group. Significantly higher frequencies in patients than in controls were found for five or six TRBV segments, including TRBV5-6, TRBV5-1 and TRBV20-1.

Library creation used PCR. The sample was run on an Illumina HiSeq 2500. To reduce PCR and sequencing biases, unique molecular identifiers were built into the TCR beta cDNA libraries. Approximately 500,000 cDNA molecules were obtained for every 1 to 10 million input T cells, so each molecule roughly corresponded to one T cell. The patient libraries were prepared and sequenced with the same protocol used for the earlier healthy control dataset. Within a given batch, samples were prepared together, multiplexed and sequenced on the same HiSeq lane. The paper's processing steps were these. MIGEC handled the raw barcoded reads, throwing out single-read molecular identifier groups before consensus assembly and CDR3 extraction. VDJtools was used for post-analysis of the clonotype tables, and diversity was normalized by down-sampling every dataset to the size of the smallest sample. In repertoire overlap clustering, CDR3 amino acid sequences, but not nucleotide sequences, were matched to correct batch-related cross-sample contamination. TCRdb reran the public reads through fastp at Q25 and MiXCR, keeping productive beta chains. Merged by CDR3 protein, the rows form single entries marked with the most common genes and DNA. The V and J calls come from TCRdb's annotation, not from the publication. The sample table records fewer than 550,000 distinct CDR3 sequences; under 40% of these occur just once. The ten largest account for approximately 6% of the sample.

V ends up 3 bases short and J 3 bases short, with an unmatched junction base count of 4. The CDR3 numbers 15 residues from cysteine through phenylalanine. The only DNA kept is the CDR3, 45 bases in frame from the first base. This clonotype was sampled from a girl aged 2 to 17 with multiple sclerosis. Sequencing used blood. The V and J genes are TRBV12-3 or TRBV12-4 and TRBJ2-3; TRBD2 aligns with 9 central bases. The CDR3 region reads CASSFSGGLTDTQYF. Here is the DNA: TGTGCCAGCAGTTTTAGCGGGGGATTGACAGATACGCAGTATTTT.